A single sample gave rise to the 32 T cell receptor beta chains below, sequenced in a study of vaccination effects on CD4 cells after COVID-19. On roughly day 10 of culture, CD4+ T cells were separated out. No antigen is known for these receptors. Assay used: immunoSEQ multiplex PCR; TCRdb lists only in-frame clones, some missing. The table includes around 35,000 clones, 65% to 70% detected once. The specimen was CD4+ T cells from PBMCs cultured without peptide, collected before COVID-19 vaccination. The receptors derive from a human donor who received a COVID-19 vaccine.

The genes are TRBV6-5 and TRBJ1-5; TRBD1 matches at 8 bases. The germline V gene encodes CDR1 MNHEY and CDR2 SVGAGI. This CDR3 is 13 amino acids long. V shed 5 bases, J shed 5 bases, and the junction held 2 bases outside the gene matches. CDR3 bases: TGTGCCAGCAGTCTACAGGGGGATCAGCCCCAGCATTTT. As protein: CASSLQGDQPQHF.

The chain recombines TRBV6-5 with TRBJ1-2, with D possibly being TRBD1 (5 bases). Germline V lookup: CDR1 MNHEY, CDR2 SVGAGI. V was trimmed by 6 bases and J by 5 bases, leaving 13 bases between them. The CDR3 loop spans 13 amino acids. CDR3 protein: CASSETALYGYTF. CDR3 in DNA: TGTGCCAGCAGCGAGACAGCCCTATATGGCTACACCTTC.

Relative to its sample, this clone is medium-sized (0.01 to 0.1%). The gene calls are TRBV5-4 and TRBJ1-4, with 7 bases aligning to TRBD1. The CDR3 extends over 14 amino acids. Looked up from germline, CDR1 is SGHNT and CDR2 is YYREEE (reference sequence). V lost 3 bases to trimming and J lost 10 bases; unmatched junction nucleotides: 9. The CDR3 reads CASSSTGDSGKLFF. CDR3 in DNA: TGTGCCAGCAGCTCCACAGGGGATAGCGGAAAACTGTTTTTT.

V is TRBV3-1 (or the pseudogene TRBV3-2) and J is TRBJ2-7, with D possibly being TRBD2 (5 bases). Germline V CDR1 and CDR2: LGHDT, YNNKEL (reference sequence). The ends were cut back, 4 bases at V and 4 bases at J, with 14 bases in the middle. The CDR3 runs to 14 residues. The CDR3 coding sequence is TGTGCCAGCAGCCGGTATCGTCGGGAATACGAGCAGTACTTC. This codes for CASSRYRREYEQYF.

The V call is TRBV6-2 or TRBV6-3, the J call TRBJ2-5, with unresolved D. The ends were cut back, 2 bases at V and 4 bases at J, with 8 bases in the middle. The CDR3 is 13 amino acids. Germline V gene sequence: CDR1 MNHEY, CDR2 SVGEGT. The CDR3 loop reads CASSYRLRETQYF. In nucleotides, the CDR3 is TGTGCCAGCAGTTACAGGCTCCGAGAGACCCAGTACTTC.

This clone has more than one count but fewer than ten. The chain uses TRBV4-1 and TRBJ1-5, with D possibly TRBD1 on 6 matching bases. This CDR3 has 18 amino acids. The V end was cut by 0 bases, the J end by 5 bases, with 20 bases between. The germline V gene has CDR1 MGHRA and CDR2 YSYEKL. The CDR3 here is CASSQDLAFRRGDQPQHF. CDR3 nucleotides: TGCGCCAGCAGCCAAGATCTAGCGTTCCGCAGGGGCGATCAGCCCCAGCATTTT.

Written as DNA, the CDR3 is TGTGCCAGCTCCCCCCTAGGGGAGACCCAGTACTTC. Protein sequence: CASSPLGETQYF. The chain employs TRBV18 and TRBJ2-5, with no clear D. V was trimmed by 6 bases and J by 5 bases, leaving 10 bases between them. Germline V CDR1 and CDR2: KGHSH, LQKENI. The CDR3 loop spans 12 amino acids.

V usage is TRBV6-5 and J usage is TRBJ1-2; tentative D call: TRBD1 (6 bases). V lost 5 bases and J 8 bases, leaving 18 bases between the germline ends. This CDR3 has 14 amino acids. Germline assignment: CDR1 MNHEY and CDR2 SVGAGI. In DNA, the CDR3 is TGTGCCAGCAGTCGGGGAGTCGGGGGGCGCGGCTACACCTTC. It yields the protein CASSRGVGGRGYTF.

V gene TRBV25-1 combines with J gene TRBJ2-1, with D maybe TRBD2 (5 bases). Between the trimmed V and J ends, which lost 4 bases and 10 bases, there was a span of 8 bases. The CDR3 sequence is 11 residues long. CDR1 is MGHDK, CDR2 SYGVNS, per germline. The CDR3 reads CASSAGGEQFF. The DNA of the CDR3 is TGTGCCAGCAGTGCCGGCGGGGAGCAGTTCTTC. The entire variable domain, with the rest obtained from reference TRBV25-1 and TRBJ2-1, is as follows: EADIYQTPRYLVIGTGKKITLECSQTMGHDKMYWYQQDPGMELHLIHYSYGVNSTEKGDLSSESTVSRIRTEHFPLTLESARPSHTSQYLCASSAGGEQFFGPGTRLTVL.

This clone was observed a single time. The same CDR3 is also encoded by other DNA sequences in this sample. The DNA for the CDR3 is TGTGCCAGCAGCGGGGACGGAAACACCATATATTTT. It encodes CASSGDGNTIYF. The V and J genes are TRBV5-4 and TRBJ1-3; tentative D call: TRBD1 (5 bases). V lost 4 bases, J lost 4 bases, and 6 bases lay in between. Germline lookup yields CDR1 SGHNT and CDR2 YYREEE (reference sequence). This CDR3 has 12 residues.

The chain links TRBV5-5 to TRBJ1-6; D remains ambiguous. Between the trimmed V and J ends, which lost 2 bases and 7 bases, there was a span of 10 bases. Germline-derived CDR1 and CDR2 are SGHKS and YYEKEE (reference sequence). The length of the CDR3 is 14 residues. CDR3 bases: TGTGCCAGCAGCTTCTTCGCGGAGAATTCACCCCTCCACTTT. Encoded protein: CASSFFAENSPLHF.

By its share, this clone is medium-sized. V gene TRBV29-1 combines with J gene TRBJ1-2; D remains ambiguous. Germline V CDR1 and CDR2: SQVTM, ANQGSEA. The V end lost 4 bases, the J end lost 4 bases, and 10 bases lay between the germline ends. The CDR3 length is 12 residues. CDR3 in amino acids: CSVGRAGYGYTF. As DNA, the CDR3 is TGCAGCGTTGGGAGGGCAGGCTATGGCTACACCTTC.

The V and J genes are TRBV5-4 and TRBJ2-7; D remains ambiguous. This CDR3 spans 16 amino acids. CDR1 is SGHNT and CDR2 is YYREEE in the germline V gene (reference sequence). V lost 2 bases, J lost 1 base, and 16 bases lay in between. CDR3 loop: CASSLGQEPNSYEQYF. The CDR3 coding sequence is TGTGCCAGCAGCTTAGGGCAGGAGCCGAATTCCTACGAGCAGTACTTC.

The chain recombines TRBV5-6 with TRBJ1-6; D is perhaps TRBD1 (5 bases). Germline V CDR1 and CDR2: SGHDT, YYEEEE. This CDR3 has 15 amino acids. With 0 bases removed from V and 7 bases from J, the gap between germline ends came to 11 bases. The CDR3 protein is CASSLGRDGNSPLHF. CDR3 DNA: TGTGCCAGCAGCTTGGGTCGGGACGGAAATTCACCCCTCCACTTT.

The chain employs TRBV7-9 and TRBJ2-1; 8 nucleotides align to TRBD2. Unmatched junction bases numbered 10, after V lost 3 bases and J lost 9 bases. Germline loops: CDR1 SEHNR, CDR2 FQNEAQ (reference sequence). This CDR3 spans 15 amino acids. This CDR3 is CASSLSAGGLGEQFF. DNA for the CDR3: TGTGCCAGCAGCTTGTCCGCGGGGGGCCTCGGTGAGCAGTTCTTC.

The V and J genes are TRBV4-1 and TRBJ1-2; D possibly corresponds to TRBD1 (6 bases). CDR1 and CDR2 (germline): MGHRA, YSYEKL. The CDR3 extends over 15 amino acids. V was shortened by 2 bases and J by 4 bases, with 14 bases between the two germline ends. CDR3 loop: CASSQSRGGLYGYTF. DNA of the CDR3: TGCGCCAGCAGCCAATCCCGTGGGGGCCTCTATGGCTACACCTTC.

This chain's CDR3 is CAWGQRRADTQYF. Written as DNA, the CDR3 is TGTGCCTGGGGTCAGCGGAGGGCAGATACGCAGTATTTT. The gene calls are TRBV30 and TRBJ2-3; a possible D gene is TRBD2 (6 bases). This CDR3 comprises 13 residues. Germline assignment: CDR1 GTSNPN and CDR2 SVGIG (reference sequence). Trimming took 5 bases from V and 4 from J, leaving 13 bases between them.

The chain uses TRBV6-6 and TRBJ2-4, with 11 bases identical to TRBD2. CDR1 is MNHNY, CDR2 SVGAGI, per germline (reference sequence). The V gene end was trimmed by 5 bases and the J gene end by 0 bases; junction bases not matched to a gene: 3. CDR3 length equals 16 residues. The CDR3 DNA sequence: TGTGCCAGCAGTCTTAGCGGGAGGGGAGCCAAAAACATTCAGTACTTC. This encodes CASSLSGRGAKNIQYF.

For the CDR3, the DNA is TGTGCCAGCAGCGGGCCTCGGGGGGGCCCGGGAGATACGCAGTATTTT. This gives the protein CASSGPRGGPGDTQYF. The rearrangement links TRBV7-2 to TRBJ2-3; 8 bases align to TRBD2. With 5 bases clipped from V and 5 bases from J, the junction kept 12 bases outside the gene matches. CDR1 is SGHTA and CDR2 is FQGNSA in the germline V gene. This CDR3 has 16 residues.

The V call is TRBV6-1, the J call TRBJ2-1; 11 bases fit TRBD2. The CDR3 totals 16 residues. From germline, CDR1 is MNHNS and CDR2 SASEGT. With V trimmed by 2 bases and J by 7 bases, 7 bases remained unmatched. In nucleotides, the CDR3 is TGTGCCAGCAGTGAAATGACTAGCGGGGCCCTAAATGAGCAGTTCTTC. As protein: CASSEMTSGALNEQFF.

V is TRBV18 and J is TRBJ2-6; D gene unclear. The CDR3 has 18 amino acids. Trimming removed 3 bases from V and 0 bases from J, with 15 bases in between. Germline V gives CDR1 KGHSH, CDR2 LQKENI. CDR3 amino acids: CASSPSGFTGSGANVLTF. The CDR3 bases are TGTGCCAGCTCACCGTCGGGCTTTACGGGCTCTGGGGCCAACGTCCTGACTTTC.

This chain links TRBV24-1 with TRBJ2-3; 14 positions agree with TRBD2. Germline V lookup: CDR1 KGHDR, CDR2 SFDVKD. The CDR3 extends over 20 amino acids. V was clipped by 5 bases and J by 3 bases; unmatched bases: 15. CDR3 protein: CATSGTTSGGADFWTDTQYF. DNA of the CDR3: TGTGCCACCAGTGGCACGACTAGCGGGGGGGCCGATTTTTGGACAGATACGCAGTATTTT.

J is TRBJ1-1 and V is TRBV6-5, with 7 nucleotides matching TRBD1. CDR1 and CDR2 from the germline V gene are MNHEY and SVGAGI. CDR3 length: 14 amino acids. With 5 bases clipped from V and 6 bases from J, the junction kept 9 bases outside the gene matches. In DNA form, the CDR3 reads TGTGCCAGCAGTCATCTTCAGGGGGTATCTGAAGCTTTCTTT. It is translated as CASSHLQGVSEAFF.

The V call is TRBV3-1 (or the pseudogene TRBV3-2), the J call TRBJ2-4; the D gene is possibly TRBD2 (6 bases). Germline V gene data show CDR1 as LGHDT and CDR2 as YNNKEL (reference sequence). V lost 4 bases, J lost 8 bases, and 12 bases lay in between. The CDR3 extends over 13 amino acids. Here the CDR3 DNA reads TGTGCCAGCAGCCCAATGGGGGGTTACATTCAGTACTTC. Translating it yields CASSPMGGYIQYF.

The rearrangement joins TRBV6-5 to TRBJ2-7; the D is unclear. V dropped 2 bases and J dropped 4 bases, with 12 bases sitting between them. Germline V CDR1 and CDR2: MNHEY, SVGAGI. This CDR3 is built from 14 residues. The CDR3 loop is CASSYGSREYEQYF. CDR3 DNA: TGTGCCAGCAGTTACGGTTCTAGAGAGTACGAGCAGTACTTC.

The chain joins TRBV4-1 to TRBJ2-7; no clear D gene. The CDR3 extends over 11 amino acids. V gave up 0 bases and J gave up 9 bases, with 6 bases separating them. CDR1 is MGHRA and CDR2 is YSYEKL in the germline V gene. The CDR3 sequence is CASSQDSRQYF. CDR3 nucleotides: TGCGCCAGCAGCCAAGATTCACGGCAGTACTTC.

The chain recombines TRBV10-2 with TRBJ2-1; D might be TRBD2 (7 bases). Germline CDR1 WSHSY, CDR2 SAAADI. This CDR3 has 13 residues. This CDR3 is CASRGALYNEQFF. The CDR3, as DNA: TGCGCTAGCCGGGGGGCCCTCTACAATGAGCAGTTCTTC.

The V gene is TRBV24-1, the J gene TRBJ1-1; D perhaps matches TRBD1 (5 bases). The germline gives CDR1 KGHDR, CDR2 SFDVKD. CDR3 length equals 14 residues. V shed 8 bases and J shed 1 base, with 13 bases lying between them. CDR3 in amino acids: CATKSAGSNTEAFF. The CDR3 nucleotides read TGTGCCACCAAGTCCGCAGGGTCGAACACTGAAGCTTTCTTT.

The gene calls are TRBV19 and TRBJ1-6; 10 bases line up with TRBD1. The germline V gene encodes CDR1 LNHDA and CDR2 SQIVND (reference sequence). This CDR3 is 13 amino acids long. The ends lost 4 bases at V and 10 bases at J; junction bases unmatched: 1. CDR3 loop: CASSKDRGSPLHF. CDR3 nucleotide sequence: TGTGCCAGTAGTAAGGACAGGGGGTCACCCCTCCACTTT.

The chain uses TRBV27 and TRBJ2-7; D remains unclear. Looked up from germline, CDR1 is MNHEY and CDR2 is SMNVEV (reference sequence). V was pared by 6 bases and J by 2 bases, with 11 bases between. The CDR3 is 13 amino acids. The CDR3 spells CASREYSTYEQYF. CDR3 nucleotide sequence: TGTGCCAGCAGGGAGTACAGCACCTACGAGCAGTACTTC.

The table lists this clone with a few counts. The CDR3 reads CASSAGTTFWETQYF. The DNA for the CDR3 is TGTGCCAGCAGTGCGGGGACTACTTTTTGGGAGACCCAGTACTTC. The V gene is TRBV25-1, the J gene TRBJ2-5; 7 nucleotides agree with TRBD2. Germline lookup yields CDR1 MGHDK and CDR2 SYGVNS. With V trimmed by 4 bases and J by 5 bases, 10 bases remained unmatched. CDR3 length: 15 amino acids.

The V call is TRBV18, the J call TRBJ1-1; D is possibly TRBD1 (6 bases). CDR3 size: 16 residues. V was clipped by 3 bases and J by 0 bases, with 14 bases between them. The V gene's germline CDR1 is KGHSH and CDR2 LQKENI. The CDR3 loop is CASSPGAGVLNTEAFF. The CDR3 DNA reads as TGTGCCAGCTCACCGGGGGCGGGGGTCCTGAACACTGAAGCTTTCTTT.